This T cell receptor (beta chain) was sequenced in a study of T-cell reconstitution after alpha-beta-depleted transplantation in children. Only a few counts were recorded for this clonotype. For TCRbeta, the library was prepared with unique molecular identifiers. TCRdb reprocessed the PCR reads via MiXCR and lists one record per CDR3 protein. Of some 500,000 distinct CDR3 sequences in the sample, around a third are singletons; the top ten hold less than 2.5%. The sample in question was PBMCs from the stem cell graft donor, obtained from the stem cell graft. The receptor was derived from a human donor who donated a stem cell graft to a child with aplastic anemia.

The CDR3, as DNA: TGTGCTAGTGGTCCGGACCCCACTGAAGCTTTCTTT. Its protein is CASGPDPTEAFF. V usage is TRBV12-5 and J usage is TRBJ1-1; D unresolved. V lost 5 bases and J 4 bases, leaving 8 bases between the germline ends. The CDR3 has 12 residues. The germline CDR1 and CDR2 sequences are LGHNT and FRNRAP.